The 28 T cell receptor beta chains in this list originate from one sample, sequenced in a study of CD8 T cells in ankylosing spondylitis. TCRdb itself ran the 5' RACE reads through MiXCR, one entry per CDR3 protein. The table has approximately 300,000 distinct CDR3 sequences, 20% to 25% seen once; the top ten hold about 3.7%. Source material: blood, either unsorted or a sorted T cell fraction (not recorded which). The receptors come from a female donor with ankylosing spondylitis or in good health (not recorded which).

This clonotype has only a few counts. The chain uses TRBV5-5 and TRBJ1-1, with D unclear. The V end was cut by 5 bases, the J end by 0 bases, with 11 bases between. Per germline, CDR1 SGHKS and CDR2 YYEKEE (reference sequence). The CDR3 totals 14 residues. The CDR3 region has the DNA TGTGCCAGCAGGCGGGCCGCTATGAACACTGAAGCTTTCTTT. It yields the protein CASRRAAMNTEAFF.

The chain carries TRBV18 and TRBJ2-5; the D is unclear. CDR3 length equals 12 residues. Trimming took 5 bases from V and 2 from J, leaving 6 bases between them. Germline CDR1 and CDR2: KGHSH and LQKENI. CDR3 sequence reads: CASSETQETQYF. The CDR3 DNA is TGTGCCAGCTCAGAGACTCAAGAGACCCAGTACTTC.

This chain joins TRBV7-3 and TRBJ2-2; the D call may be TRBD1 or TRBD2 (5 bases each). CDR1 is SGHTA and CDR2 is FQGTGA in the germline V gene. CDR3 length equals 17 residues. Trimming shortened V by 5 bases and J by 8 bases, and 24 bases separated the two germline ends. The CDR3 protein is CASSPSGASLRSGELFF. In DNA, the CDR3 is TGTGCCAGCAGCCCCAGTGGGGCTAGCCTACGTAGTGGGGAGCTGTTTTTT. Filled out from reference TRBV7-3 and TRBJ2-2, the complete variable domain reads GAGVSQTPSNKVTEKGKYVELRCDPISGHTALYWYRQSLGQGPEFLIYFQGTGAADDSGLPNDRFFAVRPEGSVSTLKIQRTERGDSAVYLCASSPSGASLRSGELFFGEGSRLTVL.

The rearrangement uses TRBV20-1 and TRBJ2-5, with D uncertain. CDR3 size: 13 residues. Trimming removed 0 bases at V and 4 bases at J, with 9 bases between. Germline CDR1 DFQATT, CDR2 SNEGSKA (reference sequence). The CDR3 sequence: CSARDRALETQYF. Here the CDR3 DNA reads TGCAGTGCTAGAGATCGCGCCCTAGAGACCCAGTACTTC.

J is TRBJ2-2 and V is TRBV24-1, with 7 bases aligning to TRBD1. Trimming at V came to 2 bases and at J to 2 bases, leaving 4 bases not matched to a gene. CDR3 length equals 16 residues. Germline CDR1 reads KGHDR; CDR2 reads SFDVKD. CDR3: CATSDSAGGNTGELFF. The DNA of the CDR3 is TGTGCCACCAGTGATTCGGCAGGGGGAAACACCGGGGAGCTGTTTTTT.

The rearrangement uses TRBV7-2 and TRBJ2-1; D is possibly TRBD1 or TRBD2 (5 bases each). CDR3 length equals 17 residues. Deletions cut 5 bases from V and 5 bases from J, with 22 bases between. The germline CDR1 and CDR2 sequences are SGHTA and FQGNSA. The CDR3 bases are TGTGCCAGCAGCCTGGGGGAAGTCCGTAACCCGAACAATGAGCAGTTCTTC. Protein product: CASSLGEVRNPNNEQFF.

V gene TRBV5-1 combines with J gene TRBJ2-3; D not resolved. Trimming took 2 bases from V and 0 from J, leaving 13 bases between them. This CDR3 is 16 amino acids long. CDR1 SGHRS and CDR2 YFSETQ come from the germline V gene. CDR3: CASSFNGRPSTDTQYF. The DNA of the CDR3 is TGCGCCAGCAGCTTCAACGGCCGCCCTAGCACAGATACGCAGTATTTT.

In its sample, this clonotype was seen a few times. The chain links TRBV12-3 or TRBV12-4 to TRBJ2-2; no clear D gene. Trimming stripped 6 bases from V and 6 bases from J, with 11 bases between. The CDR3 covers 13 residues. CDR3 residues: CASSKNQAGELFF. The CDR3 DNA reads as TGTGCCAGCAGCAAAAATCAAGCCGGGGAGCTGTTTTTT.

The count of this clonotype is one. The genes are TRBV7-9 and TRBJ2-5; weak D call: TRBD2 (5 bases). V was cut by 2 bases and J by 4 bases, with 14 bases left in between. There are 15 residues in the CDR3. Germline V gene lookup returns CDR1 SEHNR and CDR2 FQNEAQ (reference sequence). The CDR3 reads CASSLPPPEGETQYF. Written as DNA, the CDR3 is TGTGCCAGCAGCTTACCCCCACCCGAGGGAGAGACCCAGTACTTC.

This clonotype appeared a few times. CDR3 protein: CAGRDSGSAGEQFF. The CDR3 DNA reads TGTGCCGGGAGGGATAGCGGGAGCGCGGGTGAGCAGTTCTTC. This chain links TRBV6-2 or TRBV6-3 with TRBJ2-1; TRBD2 matches 9 bases. Per the germline V gene, CDR1 is MNHEY and CDR2 is SVGEGT. The CDR3 consists of 14 residues. After removal of 11 bases from V and 9 bases from J, the junction contained 14 bases not matched to a gene.

This clonotype appeared many times. CDR3 loop: CSAREPALKGAFF. The CDR3 region has the DNA TGCAGTGCTAGAGAACCAGCTCTGAAGGGAGCTTTCTTT. V gene TRBV20-1 combines with J gene TRBJ1-1; D ambiguous. The CDR3 runs to 13 residues. Germline assignment: CDR1 DFQATT and CDR2 SNEGSKA (reference sequence). The V end lost 0 bases, the J end lost 10 bases, and 15 bases lay between the germline ends.

This clonotype showed up just a few times. This sequence joins TRBV20-1 and TRBJ2-3, with D perhaps TRBD2 (5 bases). Deletions cut 4 bases from V and 6 bases from J, with 11 bases between. CDR1 and CDR2 (germline): DFQATT, SNEGSKA (reference sequence). This CDR3 has 12 amino acids. For the CDR3, the DNA is TGCAGTGCTAACGCGAGAGGGGATACGCAGTATTTT. This encodes CSANARGDTQYF.

This chain links TRBV6-1 with TRBJ2-7; possible D gene TRBD1, 6 bases. Germline CDR1 is MNHNS and CDR2 is SASEGT. Trimming cost V 6 bases and J 4 bases, with 16 bases left between them. There are 14 residues in the CDR3. CDR3 region: CASSRDKRGYEQYF. The CDR3 bases are TGTGCCAGCAGCCGTGATAAGAGGGGGTACGAGCAGTACTTC.

This chain uses TRBV6-1 with TRBJ2-1; 7 nucleotides match TRBD1. The germline V gene encodes CDR1 MNHNS and CDR2 SASEGT. The V segment lost 4 bases and the J segment 2 bases; nucleotides outside the gene matches: 14. The CDR3 covers 18 residues. CDR3 DNA: TGTGCCAGCAGTGTGCGACAGGGAGTAAGCCTTACCTACAATGAGCAGTTCTTC. Translation: CASSVRQGVSLTYNEQFF.

This clonotype was seen only a few times. V and J are TRBV12-3 or TRBV12-4 and TRBJ2-5, with 10 bases matching TRBD2. There are 14 residues in the CDR3. Losses at the gene ends were 6 bases for V and 4 bases for J; bases not matched to a gene: 5. CDR3 coding DNA: TGTGCCAGCAGCCGAGCGGGAGGGGGAGAGACCCAGTACTTC. This sequence encodes CASSRAGGGETQYF.

The V gene is TRBV19, the J gene TRBJ2-5; D unclear. The CDR3 spans 13 residues. Germline assignment: CDR1 LNHDA and CDR2 SQIVND (reference sequence). Between the trimmed V and J ends, which lost 1 base and 5 bases, there was a span of 8 bases. This CDR3 is CASSIVGKETQYF. DNA for the CDR3: TGTGCCAGTAGTATAGTAGGGAAGGAGACCCAGTACTTC.

In its sample, this clonotype was seen a few times. The chain links TRBV12-3 or TRBV12-4 to TRBJ2-1, with 10 bases identical to TRBD2. The CDR3 spans 16 residues. V lost 1 base to trimming and J lost 7 bases; unmatched junction nucleotides: 7. The CDR3 spells CASSLGTSGSRNEQFF. The DNA for the CDR3 is TGTGCCAGCAGTTTAGGGACTAGCGGAAGTAGGAATGAGCAGTTCTTC.

The chain links TRBV19 to TRBJ2-1; 7 bases agree with TRBD2. The CDR3 has 14 amino acids. Germline CDR1 LNHDA, CDR2 SQIVND (reference sequence). J gave up 10 bases and V 5 bases, and 11 bases lay outside the gene matches. The CDR3 region has the DNA TGTGCCAGTAGTGAGACACCGGGACTACCCGAGCAGTTCTTC. Encoded protein: CASSETPGLPEQFF. Combining the CDR3 with reference TRBV19 and TRBJ2-1 gives the whole variable domain DGGITQSPKYLFRKEGQNVTLSCEQNLNHDAMYWYRQDPGQGLRLIYYSQIVNDFQKGDIAEGYSVSREKKESFPLTVTSAQKNPTAFYLCASSETPGLPEQFFGPGTRLTVL.

In this sample, this clonotype turned up a few times. The J gene is TRBJ2-1, the V gene TRBV7-2; a weak D match, TRBD1 (5 bases). The CDR3 covers 16 residues. Germline loops: CDR1 SGHTA, CDR2 FQGNSA. V was clipped by 1 base and J by 9 bases, with 19 bases between them. CDR3 DNA sequence: TGTGCCAGCAGCTTAGTAGGGGCGCCTTTAGTCGGTGAGCAGTTCTTC. Translation gives CASSLVGAPLVGEQFF.

The V and J genes are TRBV5-1 and TRBJ2-2; 8 nucleotides align to TRBD2. The V segment lost 0 bases and the J segment 5 bases; nucleotides outside the gene matches: 6. Germline V gene lookup returns CDR1 SGHRS and CDR2 YFSETQ. This CDR3 has 16 amino acids. In DNA form, the CDR3 reads TGCGCCAGCAGCTTGGCTGGGACTAGACTGACCGGGGAGCTGTTTTTT. Translating it yields CASSLAGTRLTGELFF. The full variable domain, with the rest looked up from reference TRBV5-1 and TRBJ2-2, is KAGVTQTPRYLIKTRGQQVTLSCSPISGHRSVSWYQQTPGQGLQFLFEYFSETQRNKGNFPGRFSGRQFSNSRSEMNVSTLELGDSALYLCASSLAGTRLTGELFFGEGSRLTVL.

The rearrangement joins TRBV7-2 to TRBJ1-6; D is possibly TRBD1 (5 bases). V gave up 7 bases and J gave up 9 bases, with 19 bases separating them. CDR1 is SGHTA, CDR2 FQGNSA, per germline. This CDR3 has 15 amino acids. CDR3 in amino acids: CASNPRGGRLSPLHF. CDR3 sequence (DNA): TGTGCCAGCAACCCCCGCGGGGGAAGGCTTTCACCCCTCCACTTT. Full variable domain (rest looked up from reference TRBV7-2 and TRBJ1-6): GAGVSQSPSNKVTEKGKDVELRCDPISGHTALYWYRQSLGQGLEFLIYFQGNSAPDKSGLPSDRFSAERTGGSVSTLTIQRTQQEDSAVYLCASNPRGGRLSPLHFGNGTRLTVT.

There are a few counts of this clonotype. The chain recombines TRBV12-3 or TRBV12-4 with TRBJ2-5, with 12 nucleotides matching TRBD2. The CDR3 extends over 17 amino acids. J was trimmed by 4 bases and V by 6 bases; bases with no gene match: 12. The CDR3 region is CASSPSLTSGGGETQYF. CDR3 nucleotides: TGTGCCAGCAGCCCTAGCCTGACTAGCGGGGGCGGAGAGACCCAGTACTTC.

The V gene is TRBV10-3, the J gene TRBJ2-3; D is perhaps TRBD1 (6 bases). CDR3 length equals 15 residues. Trimming stripped 3 bases from V and 4 bases from J, with 14 bases between. Germline CDR1 and CDR2: ENHRY and SYGVKD. CDR3 DNA sequence: TGTGCCATCAGTGACCATTGGACAGTAGCAGATACGCAGTATTTT. As protein: CAISDHWTVADTQYF.

This clonotype came up a few times. The chain's CDR3 is CSGGGRSETQYF. In nucleotides, the CDR3 is TGCAGTGGGGGCGGGAGATCAGAGACCCAGTACTTC. The rearrangement links TRBV20-1 to TRBJ2-5; the match to TRBD2 covers 7 bases. The CDR3 extends over 12 amino acids. From germline, CDR1 is DFQATT and CDR2 SNEGSKA (reference sequence). V lost 7 bases to trimming and J lost 4 bases; unmatched junction nucleotides: 6.

This clonotype was seen only a few times. The chain joins TRBV20-1 to TRBJ1-1, with D possibly matching TRBD1 (5 bases). The CDR3 covers 15 residues. Looked up from germline, CDR1 is DFQATT and CDR2 is SNEGSKA (reference sequence). V lost 5 bases to trimming and J lost 5 bases, with 21 bases between them. This CDR3 reads CSARKMGGAQTEAFF. As DNA, the CDR3 is TGCAGTGCTCGGAAAATGGGGGGTGCCCAGACTGAAGCTTTCTTT.

The chain joins TRBV12-3 or TRBV12-4 to TRBJ1-5, with TRBD1 as a possible D gene (5 bases). CDR3 length equals 14 residues. The V gene lost 6 bases and the J gene lost 4 bases, with 13 bases spanning the gap. The CDR3 reads CASRAGTGNQPQHF. The DNA for the CDR3 is TGTGCCAGCAGGGCCGGGACGGGGAATCAGCCCCAGCATTTT.

This clonotype appeared a few times. This chain joins TRBV20-1 and TRBJ2-1; 10 nucleotides match TRBD2. With V trimmed by 5 bases and J by 7 bases, 11 bases remained unmatched. CDR1 DFQATT and CDR2 SNEGSKA come from the germline V gene (reference sequence). The length of the CDR3 is 15 residues. CDR3 in DNA: TGCAGTGCTCCACGAAGCGGGAGGGCACAGAATGAGCAGTTCTTC. Translation: CSAPRSGRAQNEQFF.

There are a few counts of this clonotype. The chain has TRBV4-3 and TRBJ2-3; D possibly corresponds to TRBD2 (6 bases). Germline CDR1 and CDR2: LGHNA and YSLEER. Trimming took 0 bases from V and 1 from J, leaving 8 bases between them. CDR3 length: 15 residues. CDR3 protein: CASSQETSGTDTQYF. CDR3 DNA: TGCGCCAGCAGCCAAGAGACTAGTGGCACAGATACGCAGTATTTT.